A selection of T cell receptor beta chains follows, all from one sample in a study of read filtering for tumor transcriptome and immune sequencing. Via MiXCR, TCRdb re-called the reads, giving one row per CDR3 protein. The top ten clones hold approximately 10% of a sample with 85,000 to 100,000 distinct CDR3 sequences, 20% to 25% of them seen once. What was sequenced was a population of CD138-negative cells sorted from bone marrow. The receptors come from a donor aged 40 or over with multiple myeloma. Each CDR3 is given with its conserved first and last residue. D genes are given only for firm matches. Size values are once, few and many counts, or a class for expanded clones, and some rows have none.

v_gene	abundance	j_gene	d_gene	CDR3aa	CDR3nt
TRBV18	many	TRBJ2-2	.	CASSHGQDTGELFF	TGTGCCAGCTCACACGGACAAGACACCGGGGAGCTGTTTTTT
TRBV7-9	.	TRBJ2-7	TRBD2	CASSSFRLAGAYEQYF	TGTGCCAGCAGCTCATTCCGCCTAGCGGGGGCCTACGAGCAGTACTTC
TRBV7-6	.	TRBJ2-2	.	CASSLSGATLGTGDLFF	TGTGCCAGCAGCTTATCCGGGGCCACCCTGGGGACCGGGGACCTGTTTTTT
TRBV7-2	many	TRBJ1-1	TRBD1	CASSPIGTGPEAFF	TGTGCCAGCAGCCCGATAGGGACAGGGCCTGAAGCTTTCTTT
TRBV28	many	TRBJ1-2	.	CASSRTPTGYGYTF	TGTGCCAGCAGCCGGACCCCCACAGGGTATGGCTACACCTTC
TRBV28	many	TRBJ2-3	.	CASSQGGADTQYF	TGTGCCAGCAGTCAGGGGGGCGCAGATACGCAGTATTTT
TRBV28	.	TRBJ1-2	.	CASGARLYGYTF	TGTGCCAGCGGAGCAAGGCTCTATGGCTACACCTTC
TRBV29-1	many	TRBJ2-3	TRBD1	CSVPSPTGATDTQYF	TGCAGCGTCCCCTCCCCGACAGGGGCCACAGATACGCAGTATTTT
TRBV13	many	TRBJ2-5	.	CASSLPGVQETQYF	TGTGCCAGCAGCTTACCCGGGGTCCAAGAGACCCAGTACTTC
TRBV5-1	.	TRBJ2-5	TRBD2	CASSDTTSAETQYF	TGCGCCAGCAGCGATACGACTAGCGCAGAGACCCAGTACTTC
TRBV3-1	.	TRBJ1-2	TRBD1	CASSQVPRGIGYGYTF	TGTGCCAGCAGCCAAGTGCCCAGGGGGATTGGATATGGCTACACCTTC
TRBV5-1	many	TRBJ2-1	.	CASSLLDEQFF	TGCGCCAGCAGCTTGCTGGATGAGCAGTTCTTC
TRBV6-6	many	TRBJ2-7	.	CASRTRTYEQYF	TGTGCCAGCAGGACTAGAACCTACGAGCAGTACTTC
TRBV20-1	many	TRBJ2-2	TRBD2	CSARDSGGLGELFF	TGCAGTGCTAGAGATAGCGGGGGGCTCGGGGAGCTGTTTTTT
TRBV20-1	many	TRBJ1-5	.	CSARDQAGAGLYQPQHF	TGCAGTGCTAGAGATCAGGCAGGGGCAGGCCTTTATCAGCCCCAGCATTTT
TRBV15	few	TRBJ1-5	.	CATSRDWGYGQPQHF	TGTGCCACCAGCAGAGATTGGGGTTATGGTCAGCCCCAGCATTTT
TRBV20-1	many	TRBJ2-1	.	CSARDLRRGSYNEQFF	TGCAGTGCTAGAGATCTACGCAGGGGATCCTACAATGAGCAGTTCTTC
TRBV7-2	few	TRBJ2-5	.	CASSLSWITSKETQYF	TGTGCCAGCAGTTTGTCGTGGATAACCTCCAAAGAGACCCAGTACTTC
TRBV6-1	few	TRBJ2-4	.	CASSEAGDQNIQYF	TGTGCCAGCAGTGAAGCGGGGGACCAAAACATTCAGTACTTC
TRBV7-3	many	TRBJ1-1	.	CASSLTPGNTEAFF	TGTGCCAGCAGCTTAACTCCAGGGAACACTGAAGCTTTCTTT
TRBV12-3/TRBV12-4	.	TRBJ1-1	.	CASRLCGRGEAFF	TGTGCCAGCAGATTATGTGGAAGGGGTGAAGCTTTCTTT
TRBV4-1	many	TRBJ2-7	.	CASSQGVLGGYEQYF	TGCGCCAGCAGCCAAGGCGTGCTGGGGGGCTACGAGCAGTACTTC
TRBV20-1	many	TRBJ1-4	.	CSARVGDEKLFF	TGCAGTGCTAGAGTAGGGGATGAAAAACTGTTTTTT
TRBV6-1	many	TRBJ2-3	.	CASFSPEADTQYF	TGTGCCAGCTTCTCTCCGGAGGCAGATACGCAGTATTTT
TRBV12-3/TRBV12-4	many	TRBJ2-3	TRBD2	CASSSGLGYDTQYF	TGTGCCAGCAGTTCGGGACTAGGCTACGATACGCAGTATTTT
TRBV6-5	many	TRBJ2-1	.	CASSYGTFNEQFF	TGTGCCAGCAGTTATGGGACATTCAATGAGCAGTTCTTC